This entry concerns a single T cell receptor beta chain. Here immunoSEQ multiplex PCR was the method, and the copy in TCRdb shows in-frame clones only, minus some. The sample has some 31,000 clones; 75% to 95% are singletons. The source of the sample is a study of T cells in tuberculosis. Time point meaning: new active TB diagnosis, blood taken before or within 7 days of starting treatment. Germline V gene lookup returns CDR1 MDHEN and CDR2 SYDVKM. V lost 7 bases, J lost 7 bases, and 8 bases stayed unmatched. The CDR3 totals 15 residues. The sequence was collected from an adult with tuberculosis. Sequencing was performed on PBMCs, taken at tuberculosis diagnosis. The chain links TRBV28 to TRBJ1-6; 9 nucleotides align to TRBD1. The CDR3 region has the DNA TGTGCCAGCACCGAGTGGACAGGGGCAAATTCACCCCTCCACTTT. Translating it yields CASTEWTGANSPLHF.